The entry below describes one TCR beta chain. The antigen remains unidentified. The sample originates from a study of T cells after yellow fever vaccination. Study-level findings and limits: Across the CD4 and CD8 compartments, a small share of clonotypes was present in both.

This CDR3 is built from 14 residues. V lost 7 bases and J 5 bases, leaving 14 bases between the germline ends. MiXCR, run by TCRdb on the 5' RACE reads, gives a single entry per CDR3 protein. The sample lists 360,000 or so distinct CDR3 sequences, roughly 11% occurring once. The TCR originated in a man aged 18 to 29 who received the YFV17D yellow fever vaccine. This rearrangement joins TRBV12-3 or TRBV12-4 to TRBJ1-4; tentatively, D is TRBD1 (5 bases). The sample consisted of PBMCs, taken on the day of the first yellow fever vaccination. CDR3 bases: TGTGCCAGCACTGGGGGGTATGCCAATGAAAAACTGTTTTTT. This gives the protein CASTGGYANEKLFF.